This T cell receptor beta chain came from a study of blood T cell repertoires in COVID-19. Study context: Acute-phase and convalescent COVID-19 samples originated in the United States, Italy and Spain. Sample material is recorded as cDNA or gDNA derived from T cells, B-cell-depleted T cells, or PBMCs.

This CDR3 is built from 17 residues. Germline V gene data show CDR1 as SGHRS and CDR2 as YFSETQ. Trimming removed 10 bases from V and 0 bases from J, with 23 bases in between. Original processing notes: Amplification of reference gene primers provided the estimated nucleated cell counts. The assay was immunoSEQ multiplex PCR, and TCRdb's table has in-frame clones only and misses some. Clonal size and the V and J genes are those of that table, whereas D and trimming came from the DNA. Among 150,000 to 200,000 clones listed, roughly nine tenths were seen once. The sequenced sample consisted of peripheral blood. The chain has TRBV5-1 and TRBJ2-1; D possibly corresponds to TRBD2 (7 bases). The TCR was taken from a man in his sixties with acute or convalescent COVID-19. The CDR3 DNA is TGCGCCTCAAGCTTGATGGGGGGGCCCAGCTCCTACAATGAGCAGTTCTTC. Translated: CASSLMGGPSSYNEQFF.